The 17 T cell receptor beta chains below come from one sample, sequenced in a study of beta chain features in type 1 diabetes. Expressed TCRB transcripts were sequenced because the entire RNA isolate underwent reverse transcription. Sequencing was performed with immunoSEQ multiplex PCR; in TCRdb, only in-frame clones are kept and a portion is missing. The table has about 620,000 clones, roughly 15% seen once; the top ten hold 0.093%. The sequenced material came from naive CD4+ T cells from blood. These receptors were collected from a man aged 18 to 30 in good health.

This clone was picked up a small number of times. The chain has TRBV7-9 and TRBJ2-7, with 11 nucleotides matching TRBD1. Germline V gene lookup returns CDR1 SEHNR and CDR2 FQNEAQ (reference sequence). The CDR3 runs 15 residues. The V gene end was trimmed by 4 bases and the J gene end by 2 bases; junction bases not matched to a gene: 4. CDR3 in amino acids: CASSSGTGGPYEQYF. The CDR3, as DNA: TGTGCCAGCAGCTCCGGGACAGGGGGTCCCTACGAGCAGTACTTC. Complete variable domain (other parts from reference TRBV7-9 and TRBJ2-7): DTGVSQNPRHKITKRGQNVTFRCDPISEHNRLYWYRQTLGQGPEFLTYFQNEAQLEKSRLLSDRFSAERPKGSFSTLEIQRTEQGDSAMYLCASSSGTGGPYEQYFGPGTRLTVT.

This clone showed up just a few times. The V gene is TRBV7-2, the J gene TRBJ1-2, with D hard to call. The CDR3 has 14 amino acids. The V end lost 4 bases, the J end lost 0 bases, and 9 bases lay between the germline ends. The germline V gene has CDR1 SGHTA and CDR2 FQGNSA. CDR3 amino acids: CASSYREPNYGYTF. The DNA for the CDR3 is TGTGCCAGCAGCTACCGGGAGCCTAACTATGGCTACACCTTC.

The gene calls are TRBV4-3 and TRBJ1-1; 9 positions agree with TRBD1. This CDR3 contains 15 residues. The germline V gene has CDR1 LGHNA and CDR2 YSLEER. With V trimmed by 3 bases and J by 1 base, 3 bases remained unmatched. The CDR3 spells CASSHMGQGNTEAFF. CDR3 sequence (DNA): TGCGCCAGCAGCCACATGGGACAGGGGAACACTGAAGCTTTCTTT.

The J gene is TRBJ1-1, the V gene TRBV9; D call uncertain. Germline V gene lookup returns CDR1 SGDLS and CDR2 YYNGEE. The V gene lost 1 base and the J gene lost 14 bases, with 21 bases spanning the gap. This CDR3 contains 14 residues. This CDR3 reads CASSVRRGSPALFF. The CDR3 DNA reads TGTGCCAGCAGCGTACGTCGAGGGAGCCCTGCATTGTTCTTT.

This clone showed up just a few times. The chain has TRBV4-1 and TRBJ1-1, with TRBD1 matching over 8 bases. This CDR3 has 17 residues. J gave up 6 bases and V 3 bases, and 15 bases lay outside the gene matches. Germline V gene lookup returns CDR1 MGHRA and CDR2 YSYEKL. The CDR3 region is CASSHVARGRGRAEAFF. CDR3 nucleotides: TGCGCCAGCAGCCATGTAGCCCGGGGCAGGGGGCGGGCTGAAGCTTTCTTT.

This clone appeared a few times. CDR3: CSVGTGEGKTEAFF. In DNA, the CDR3 is TGCAGCGTTGGGACAGGGGAGGGAAAAACTGAAGCTTTCTTT. The V call is TRBV29-1, the J call TRBJ1-1; 9 nucleotides line up with TRBD1. V gave up 4 bases and J gave up 5 bases; unmatched junction bases: 8. The CDR3 runs 14 residues. Per germline, CDR1 SQVTM and CDR2 ANQGSEA.

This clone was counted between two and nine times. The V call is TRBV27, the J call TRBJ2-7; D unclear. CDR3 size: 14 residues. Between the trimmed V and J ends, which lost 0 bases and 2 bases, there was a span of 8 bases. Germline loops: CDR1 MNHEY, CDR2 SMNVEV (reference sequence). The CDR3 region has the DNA TGTGCCAGCAGTTTATCGAAGGCTGCCTACGAGCAGTACTTC. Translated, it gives CASSLSKAAYEQYF.

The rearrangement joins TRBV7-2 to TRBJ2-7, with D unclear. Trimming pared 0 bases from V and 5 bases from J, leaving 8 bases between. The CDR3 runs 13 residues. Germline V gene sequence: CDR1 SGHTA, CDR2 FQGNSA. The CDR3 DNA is TGTGCCAGCAGCTTAGCCGGCGTTAACGAGCAGTACTTC. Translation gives CASSLAGVNEQYF.

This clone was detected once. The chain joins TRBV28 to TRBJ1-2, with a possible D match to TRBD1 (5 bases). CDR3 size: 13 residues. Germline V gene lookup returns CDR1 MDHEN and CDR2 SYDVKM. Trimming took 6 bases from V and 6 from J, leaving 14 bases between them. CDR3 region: CASSLVGGDGYTF. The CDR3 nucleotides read TGTGCCAGCAGCCTAGTGGGGGGGGATGGCTACACCTTC.

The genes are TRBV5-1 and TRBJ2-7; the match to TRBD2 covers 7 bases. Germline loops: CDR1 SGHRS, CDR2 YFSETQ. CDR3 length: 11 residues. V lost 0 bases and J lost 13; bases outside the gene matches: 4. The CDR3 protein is CASSLGEGQYF. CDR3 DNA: TGCGCCAGCAGCTTGGGGGAGGGCCAATACTTC.

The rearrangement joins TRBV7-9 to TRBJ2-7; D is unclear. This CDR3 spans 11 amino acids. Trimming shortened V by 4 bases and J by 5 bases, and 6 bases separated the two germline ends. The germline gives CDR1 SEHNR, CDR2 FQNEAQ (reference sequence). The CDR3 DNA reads TGTGCCAGCAGCTCTCGAGACGAGCAGTACTTC. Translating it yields CASSSRDEQYF.

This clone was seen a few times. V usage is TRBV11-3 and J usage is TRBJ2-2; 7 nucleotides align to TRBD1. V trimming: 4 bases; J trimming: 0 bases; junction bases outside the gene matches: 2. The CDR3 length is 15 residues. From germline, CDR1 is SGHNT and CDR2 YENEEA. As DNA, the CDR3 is TGTGCCAGCAGCTCACAGGGGACGAACACCGGGGAGCTGTTTTTT. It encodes CASSSQGTNTGELFF.

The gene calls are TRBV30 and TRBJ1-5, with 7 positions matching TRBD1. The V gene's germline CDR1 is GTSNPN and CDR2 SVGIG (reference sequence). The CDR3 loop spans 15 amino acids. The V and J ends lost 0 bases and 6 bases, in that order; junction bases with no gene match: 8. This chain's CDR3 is CAWSVRRDRTQPQHF. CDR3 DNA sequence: TGTGCCTGGAGTGTCCGGCGGGACAGAACTCAGCCCCAGCATTTT.

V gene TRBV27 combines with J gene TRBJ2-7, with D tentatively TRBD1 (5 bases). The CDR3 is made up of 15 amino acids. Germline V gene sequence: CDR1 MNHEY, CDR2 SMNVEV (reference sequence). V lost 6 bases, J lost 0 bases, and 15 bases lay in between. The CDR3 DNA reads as TGTGCCAGCAGAGGAGTCAGGGCGACCTCCTACGAGCAGTACTTC. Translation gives CASRGVRATSYEQYF.

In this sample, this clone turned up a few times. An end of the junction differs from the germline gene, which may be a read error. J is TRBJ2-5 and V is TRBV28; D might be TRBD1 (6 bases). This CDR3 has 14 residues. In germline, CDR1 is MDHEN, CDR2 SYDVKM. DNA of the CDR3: TGTGCCGGCAGTAGGACAGCAAAGGGGGAGACCCAGTACTTC. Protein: CAGSRTAKGETQYF.

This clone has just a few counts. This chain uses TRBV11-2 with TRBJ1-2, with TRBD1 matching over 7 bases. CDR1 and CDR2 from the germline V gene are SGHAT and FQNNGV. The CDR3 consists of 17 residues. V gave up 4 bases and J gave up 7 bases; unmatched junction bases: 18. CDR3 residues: CASSSYRGEGFMFGYTF. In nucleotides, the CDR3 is TGTGCCAGCAGCTCCTACAGGGGAGAGGGCTTTATGTTTGGCTACACCTTC. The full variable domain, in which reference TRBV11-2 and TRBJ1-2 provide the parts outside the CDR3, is EAGVAQSPRYKIIEKRQSVAFWCNPISGHATLYWYQQILGQGPKLLIQFQNNGVVDDSQLPKDRFSAERLKGVDSTLKIQPAKLEDSAVYLCASSSYRGEGFMFGYTFGSGTRLTVV.

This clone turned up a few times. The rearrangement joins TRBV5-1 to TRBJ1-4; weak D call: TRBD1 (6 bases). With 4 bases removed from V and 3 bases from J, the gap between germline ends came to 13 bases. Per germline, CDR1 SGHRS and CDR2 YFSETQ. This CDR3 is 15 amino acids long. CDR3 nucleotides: TGCGCCAGCAGCCGAACAGGGCATCCTAATGAAAAACTGTTTTTT. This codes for CASSRTGHPNEKLFF.